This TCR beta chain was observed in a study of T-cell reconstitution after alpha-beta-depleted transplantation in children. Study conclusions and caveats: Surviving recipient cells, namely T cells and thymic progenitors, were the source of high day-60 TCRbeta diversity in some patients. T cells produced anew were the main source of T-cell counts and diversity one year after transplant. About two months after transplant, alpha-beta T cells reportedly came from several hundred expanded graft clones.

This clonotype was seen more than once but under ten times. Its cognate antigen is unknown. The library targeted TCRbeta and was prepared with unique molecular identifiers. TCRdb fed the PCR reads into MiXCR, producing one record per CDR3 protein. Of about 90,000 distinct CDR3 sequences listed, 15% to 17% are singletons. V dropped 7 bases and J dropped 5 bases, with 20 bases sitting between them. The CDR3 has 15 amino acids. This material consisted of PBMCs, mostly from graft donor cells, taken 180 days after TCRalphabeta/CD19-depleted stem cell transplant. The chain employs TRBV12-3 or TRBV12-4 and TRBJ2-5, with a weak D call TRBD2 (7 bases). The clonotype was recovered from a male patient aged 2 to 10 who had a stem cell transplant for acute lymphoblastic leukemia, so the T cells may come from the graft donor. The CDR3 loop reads CASTWGGLILETQYF. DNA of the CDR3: TGTGCCAGCACCTGGGGGGGCCTGATTCTGGAGACCCAGTACTTC.